The entry below gives a single T cell receptor beta chain sequence along with its context. The cohort comprised adults aged roughly 18 to 90 years residing in 20 to 30 US areas. Donors of Cohort 3 who recovered were those that had two negative PCRs, clearance, or symptom resolution. This CDR3 comprises 14 residues. Germline CDR1 is GTSNPN and CDR2 is SVGIG (reference sequence). Trimming at V came to 4 bases and at J to 3 bases, leaving 5 bases not matched to a gene. The source of the sample is a study of blood T cell repertoires in COVID-19. Looking at the study overall: PBMCs, B-cell-depleted T cells, or T cells were the source of the cDNA or gDNA that made up the material.

Methods used by the authors: Estimated nucleated cell counts came from reference gene primer amplification. Clones were sequenced by immunoSEQ multiplex PCR, and TCRdb holds only the in-frame ones, with some missing. V and J calls and clone size come straight from that table; D and trimming were deduced from the DNA. Of about 180,000 clones listed, 88% are singletons. Input material: PBMCs or T cells enriched from blood (not recorded which). The V call is TRBV30, the J call TRBJ2-1; 8 positions match TRBD1. The source is a woman aged 18-29 years who had recovered from COVID-19. The CDR3 nucleotides are TGTGCCTGGAACCTCGGACAGGGCTACAATGAGCAGTTCTTC. This encodes CAWNLGQGYNEQFF.